This T cell receptor (beta chain) was retrieved from a study of T cell clonotyping in hematopoietic cell transplantation. Assay used: immunoSEQ multiplex PCR; TCRdb lists only in-frame clones, some missing. In the table there are about 21,000 clones, approximately 87% of which are singletons. Trimming took off 3 bases at V and 7 bases at J, with 6 bases between the two ends. Germline V gene lookup returns CDR1 MNHEY and CDR2 SMNVEV (reference sequence). The CDR3 sequence is 12 residues long. Time point defined: recipient sample about 28 days before transplant, after cytoreduction. This sequence originates from a man in his late teens or twenties with biphenotypic leukemia. Some clones in this sample may be carry-over from other donors' samples. The material sequenced was peripheral blood mononuclear cells, taken before stem cell transplant. The chain joins TRBV27 to TRBJ2-2; D may be TRBD1 (5 bases). CDR3 region: CASSFQGGELFF. In DNA, the CDR3 is TGTGCCAGCAGTTTCCAGGGCGGGGAGCTGTTTTTT.